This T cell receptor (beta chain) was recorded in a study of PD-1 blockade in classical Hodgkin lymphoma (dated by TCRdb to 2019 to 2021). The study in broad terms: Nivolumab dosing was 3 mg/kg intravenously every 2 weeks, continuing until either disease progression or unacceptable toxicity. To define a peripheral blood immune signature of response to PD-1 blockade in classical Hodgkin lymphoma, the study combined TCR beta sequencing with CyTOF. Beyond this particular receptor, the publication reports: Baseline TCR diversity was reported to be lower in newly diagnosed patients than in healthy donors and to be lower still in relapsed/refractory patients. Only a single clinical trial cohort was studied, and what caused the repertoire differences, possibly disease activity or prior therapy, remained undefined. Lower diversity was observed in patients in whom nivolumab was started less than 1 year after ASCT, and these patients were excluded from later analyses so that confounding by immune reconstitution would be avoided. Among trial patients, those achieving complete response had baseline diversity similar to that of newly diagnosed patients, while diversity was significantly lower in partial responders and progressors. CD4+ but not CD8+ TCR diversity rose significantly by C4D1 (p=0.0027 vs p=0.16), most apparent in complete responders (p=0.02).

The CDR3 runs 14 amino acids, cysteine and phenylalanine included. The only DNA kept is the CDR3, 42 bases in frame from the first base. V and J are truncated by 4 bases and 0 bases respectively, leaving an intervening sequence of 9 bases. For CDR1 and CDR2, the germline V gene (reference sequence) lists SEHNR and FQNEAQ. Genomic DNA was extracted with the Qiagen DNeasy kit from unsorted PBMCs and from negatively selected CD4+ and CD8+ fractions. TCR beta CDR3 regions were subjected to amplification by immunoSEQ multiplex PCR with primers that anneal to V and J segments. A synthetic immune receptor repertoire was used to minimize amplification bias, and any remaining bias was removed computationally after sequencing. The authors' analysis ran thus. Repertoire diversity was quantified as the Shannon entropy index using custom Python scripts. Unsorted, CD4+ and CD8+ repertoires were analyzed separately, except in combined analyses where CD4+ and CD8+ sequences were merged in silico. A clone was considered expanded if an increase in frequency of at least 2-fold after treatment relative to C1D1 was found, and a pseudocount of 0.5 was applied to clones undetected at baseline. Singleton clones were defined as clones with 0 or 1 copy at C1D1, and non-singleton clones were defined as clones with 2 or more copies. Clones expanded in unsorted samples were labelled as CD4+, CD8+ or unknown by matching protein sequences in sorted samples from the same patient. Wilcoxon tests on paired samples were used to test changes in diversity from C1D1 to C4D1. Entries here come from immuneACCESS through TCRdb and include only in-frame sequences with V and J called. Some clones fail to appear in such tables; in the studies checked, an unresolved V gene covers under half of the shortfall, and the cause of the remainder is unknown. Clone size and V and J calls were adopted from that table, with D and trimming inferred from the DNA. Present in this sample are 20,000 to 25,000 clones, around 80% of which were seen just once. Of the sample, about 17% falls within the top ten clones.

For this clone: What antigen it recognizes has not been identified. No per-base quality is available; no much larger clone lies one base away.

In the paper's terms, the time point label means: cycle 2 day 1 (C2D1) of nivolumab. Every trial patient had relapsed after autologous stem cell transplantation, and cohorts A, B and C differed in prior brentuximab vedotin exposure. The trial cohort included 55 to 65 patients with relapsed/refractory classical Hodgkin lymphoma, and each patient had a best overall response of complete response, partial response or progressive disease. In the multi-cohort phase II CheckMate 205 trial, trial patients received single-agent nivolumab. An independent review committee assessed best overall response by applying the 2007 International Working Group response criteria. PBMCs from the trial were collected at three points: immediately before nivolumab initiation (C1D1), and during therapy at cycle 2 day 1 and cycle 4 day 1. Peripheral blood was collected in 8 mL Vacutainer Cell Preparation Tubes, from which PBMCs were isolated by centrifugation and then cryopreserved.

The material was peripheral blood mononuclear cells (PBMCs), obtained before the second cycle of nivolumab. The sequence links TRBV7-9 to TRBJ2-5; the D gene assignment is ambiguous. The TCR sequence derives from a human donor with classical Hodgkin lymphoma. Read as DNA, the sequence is TGTGCCAGCAGCTCCCACAGTTACCAAGAGACCCAGTACTTC. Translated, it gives CASSSHSYQETQYF.